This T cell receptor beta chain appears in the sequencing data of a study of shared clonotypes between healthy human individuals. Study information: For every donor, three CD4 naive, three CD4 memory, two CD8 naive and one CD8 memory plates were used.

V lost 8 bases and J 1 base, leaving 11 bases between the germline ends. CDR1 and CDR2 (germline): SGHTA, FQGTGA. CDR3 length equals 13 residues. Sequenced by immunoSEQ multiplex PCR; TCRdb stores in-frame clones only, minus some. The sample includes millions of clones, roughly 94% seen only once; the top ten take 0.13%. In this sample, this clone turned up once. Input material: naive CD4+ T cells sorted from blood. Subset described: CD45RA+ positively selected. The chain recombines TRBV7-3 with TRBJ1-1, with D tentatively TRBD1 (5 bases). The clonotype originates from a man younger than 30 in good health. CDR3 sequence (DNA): TGTGCCAGCTCGCCCGGGGGGAACACTGAAGCTTTCTTT. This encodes CASSPGGNTEAFF.